These 7 T cell receptor beta chains originate from one sample sequenced in a study of control samples from healthy donors and cancer patients. Measured with immunoSEQ multiplex PCR; TCRdb has only the in-frame clones, and not every one. The repertoire holds 100,000 to 120,000 clones, roughly 85% seen once, with around 14% in the top ten. The sample taken for sequencing was blood. These receptors came from a woman aged 45-59 years in good health.

This clone appeared a few times. The V call is TRBV5-6, the J call TRBJ2-2; 12 nucleotides agree with TRBD2. CDR1 and CDR2 (germline): SGHDT, YYEEEE. J was trimmed by 1 base and V by 5 bases; bases with no gene match: 3. The CDR3 spans 16 residues. The CDR3 DNA sequence: TGTGCCAGCAGTCTAGCGGGAGGGTTGAACACCGGGGAGCTGTTTTTT. Encoded protein: CASSLAGGLNTGELFF.

The CDR3 DNA is TGTGCCAGCAGCTTAGTGGTTACCGATACGCAGTATTTT. Protein: CASSLVVTDTQYF. J is TRBJ2-3 and V is TRBV11-3; D call uncertain. CDR1 SGHNT and CDR2 YENEEA come from the germline V gene. This CDR3 has 13 amino acids. Trimming cost V 1 base and J 6 bases, with 8 bases left between them. The full variable domain, its missing parts supplied by reference TRBV11-3 and TRBJ2-3, is EAGVVQSPRYKIIEKKQPVAFWCNPISGHNTLYWYLQNLGQGPELLIRYENEEAVDDSQLPKDRFSAERLKGVDSTLKIQPAELGDSAVYLCASSLVVTDTQYFGPGTRLTVL.

This clone was detected once. The chain uses TRBV13 and TRBJ2-3; weak D call: TRBD2 (6 bases). The CDR3 is made up of 15 amino acids. V shed 3 bases and J shed 3 bases, with 13 bases lying between them. Per the germline V gene, CDR1 is PRHDT and CDR2 is FYEKMQ (reference sequence). The CDR3 is CASSFGPAGTDTQYF. CDR3 coding DNA: TGTGCCAGCAGCTTCGGGCCGGCGGGGACAGATACGCAGTATTTT.

V usage is TRBV29-1 and J usage is TRBJ2-2, with D unresolved. Germline loops: CDR1 SQVTM, CDR2 ANQGSEA. Trimming shortened V by 5 bases and J by 6 bases, and 19 bases separated the two germline ends. CDR3 length equals 15 residues. The CDR3 spells CSVQVKVKTPGELFF. CDR3 bases: TGCAGCGTTCAAGTGAAGGTCAAAACGCCCGGGGAGCTGTTTTTT.

The chain combines TRBV15 with TRBJ1-3; D not certain. This CDR3 is built from 13 residues. V was clipped by 0 bases and J by 8 bases, with 8 bases between them. Looked up from germline, CDR1 is LNHNV and CDR2 is YYDKDF (reference sequence). The CDR3 loop reads CATSRDREHTIYF. The CDR3 nucleotides are TGTGCCACCAGCAGAGATCGAGAGCACACCATATATTTT.

About this clone: The same CDR3 is also encoded by other DNA sequences in this sample. The chain carries TRBV29-1 and TRBJ1-3; the D gene is possibly TRBD1 (5 bases). Per germline, CDR1 SQVTM and CDR2 ANQGSEA. V shed 4 bases and J shed 2 bases, with 9 bases lying between them. The CDR3 has 13 amino acids. The DNA of the CDR3 is TGCAGCGTTGCAGGGAACCCTGGAAACACCATATATTTT. Protein: CSVAGNPGNTIYF.

The rearrangement uses TRBV27 and TRBJ2-2; possibly TRBD1 or TRBD2 for D (7 bases each). Germline V gene data show CDR1 as MNHEY and CDR2 as SMNVEV (reference sequence). The ends were cut back, 3 bases at V and 6 bases at J, with 14 bases in the middle. There are 15 residues in the CDR3. The CDR3 here is CASSFIRGGSGELFF. In DNA form, the CDR3 reads TGTGCCAGCAGTTTTATCAGGGGGGGTTCCGGGGAGCTGTTTTTT.